This is a list of T cell receptor beta chains from one sample in a study of shared clonotypes between healthy human individuals. Clones were sequenced by immunoSEQ multiplex PCR, and TCRdb holds only the in-frame ones, with some missing. Seen here are just over 2,000,000 clones, roughly 95% observed once, and the top ten hold 0.1% to 0.15%. Material: naive CD4+ T cells sorted from blood. These receptors originate from a man between 18 and 35 years old in good health. Both conserved end residues are part of each CDR3. D genes are given only for firm matches. Clone size is not always given. Where it is, it says once, few, many or a class for expanded clones.

DNA	CDR3	D	V	J	size
TGTGCCAGTGGGGCCATTCTTCCCAATCAGCCCCAGCATTTT	CASGAILPNQPQHF	NA	TRBV28	TRBJ1-5	NA
TGCGCCAGCAGCCCGGGGACAGCTGGAAACACCATATATTTT	CASSPGTAGNTIYF	TRBD1	TRBV5-1	TRBJ1-3	NA
TGTGCCAGCAACAAAAGACCGGAGGGCCTCCACTTT	CASNKRPEGLHF	NA	TRBV2	TRBJ1-6	NA
TGTGCCAGCAGTTATCGGACACCGAACACCGGGGAGCTGTTTTTT	CASSYRTPNTGELFF	NA	TRBV6-5	TRBJ2-2	NA
TGTGCCAGCAGTCCAGGACAGTACTCCTACGAGCAGTACTTC	CASSPGQYSYEQYF	NA	TRBV28	TRBJ2-7	once
TGTGCCAGCAGCACAACTAGCGCCCCAACCTACGAGCAGTACTTC	CASSTTSAPTYEQYF	TRBD2	TRBV7-6	TRBJ2-7	NA
TGTGCCAGAAGCTTGAAAGAGTTGAACACTGAAGCTTTCTTT	CARSLKELNTEAFF	NA	TRBV5-3	TRBJ1-1	NA
TGTGCCAGCACCTTGGGGGGGCTTAGCAATCAGCCCCAGCATTTT	CASTLGGLSNQPQHF	NA	TRBV5-6	TRBJ1-5	NA
TGCGCCAGCAGTCAAACTAGCGTTTTGGGCGGGGAGCTGTTTTTT	CASSQTSVLGGELFF	TRBD2	TRBV4-1	TRBJ2-2	once
TGTGCCAGCAGTTCCCGTCGTACAGGGGTCACCGGGGAGCTGTTTTTT	CASSSRRTGVTGELFF	TRBD1	TRBV11-2	TRBJ2-2	NA
TGTGCCAGCAGCGGCCTCTTGGACGAAGCGGCTTACAATGAGCAGTTCTTC	CASSGLLDEAAYNEQFF	NA	TRBV5-6	TRBJ2-1	NA
TGCAGCGTTATACAGGGGGGAAAAGACATTCAGTACTTC	CSVIQGGKDIQYF	TRBD1	TRBV29-1	TRBJ2-4	once
TGTGCCTGGAGACGGCAGATTAATGAAAAACTGTTTTTT	CAWRRQINEKLFF	NA	TRBV30	TRBJ1-4	NA
TGTGCCAGCAGGCGGGGGATAGATACGCAGTATTTT	CASRRGIDTQYF	TRBD2	TRBV6-1	TRBJ2-3	NA
TGCGCCAGCGCGGAAGGGGTCTCTGGGGCCAACGTCCTGACTTTC	CASAEGVSGANVLTF	NA	TRBV5-1	TRBJ2-6	NA
TGTGCCACCGAGTCCCGGGACAGAGACCATGAGCAGTTCTTC	CATESRDRDHEQFF	TRBD1	TRBV10-3	TRBJ2-1	NA
TGTGCCAGCAGTTACTCGATTCAGGGGGGTGGTCAGCCCCAGCATTTT	CASSYSIQGGGQPQHF	TRBD1	TRBV6-5	TRBJ1-5	NA
TGTGCCAGCAGTATGGGGGGCAGGGGAATTAATGGCTACACCTTC	CASSMGGRGINGYTF	NA	TRBV2	TRBJ1-2	once
TGTGCCATCAGTGAAGGGCCCCCTGGGGGAGATACGCAGTATTTT	CAISEGPPGGDTQYF	NA	TRBV10-3	TRBJ2-3	NA
TGCGCCAGCAGCACCGGGACAGGGAAATCCTACGAGCAGTACTTC	CASSTGTGKSYEQYF	TRBD1	TRBV4-3	TRBJ2-7	NA
TGTGCCAGCAGTGCGGGACAGGGTAGGAATGAAAAACTGTTTTTT	CASSAGQGRNEKLFF	TRBD1	TRBV2	TRBJ1-4	NA
TGCGCCAGCAGCTCCCGGACAGGGCCTGGGGAGCAGTACTTC	CASSSRTGPGEQYF	TRBD1	TRBV5-1	TRBJ2-7	NA
TGTGCCAGCAGCGGGGGTCCTGATCTGGGCGAGCAGTACTTC	CASSGGPDLGEQYF	NA	TRBV5-4	TRBJ2-7	NA
TGTGCCTGGAGTGTGAACACCGGGGAGCTGTTTTTT	CAWSVNTGELFF	NA	TRBV30	TRBJ2-2	NA
TGTGCCATCGGCGCGGGACAAAATGAGCAGTTCTTC	CAIGAGQNEQFF	NA	TRBV10-3	TRBJ2-1	NA
TGTGCCAGCTCACCGTCCGGGACAGGCAATAATTCACCCCTCCACTTT	CASSPSGTGNNSPLHF	TRBD1	TRBV18	TRBJ1-6	NA
TGTGCCTGGAGTCCGCGACTAGATACAGATACGCAGTATTTT	CAWSPRLDTDTQYF	NA	TRBV30	TRBJ2-3	NA
TGTGCCAGCAGCGAGGGACAGGGTGGAGACGAGCAGTACTTC	CASSEGQGGDEQYF	TRBD1	TRBV7-9	TRBJ2-7	NA
TGTGCCAGTAGTATTCGGACTGTGGGACTAATAATAAACAATGAGCAGTTCTTC	CASSIRTVGLIINNEQFF	TRBD2	TRBV19	TRBJ2-1	NA
TGTGCCAGTACCGATGGAGGGAACGCTTTCTTT	CASTDGGNAFF	NA	TRBV19	TRBJ1-1	once
TGTGCCAGCAGCCCTTTAGGACAGGGGGGGTACGAGCAGTACTTC	CASSPLGQGGYEQYF	TRBD1	TRBV11-2	TRBJ2-7	NA
TGTGCCAGCAGCTTTTTTACCCCCGGCAAGGAGCAGTACTTC	CASSFFTPGKEQYF	NA	TRBV7-2	TRBJ2-5	few
TGTGCCAGTAGTACCGGAATCCAAGAGACCCAGTACTTC	CASSTGIQETQYF	NA	TRBV19	TRBJ2-5	few
TGTGCCAGCTCACTCGGGACAAACTACGAGCAGTACTTC	CASSLGTNYEQYF	NA	TRBV18	TRBJ2-7	NA
TGTGCCAGCTCACCACCGAACGGGGCCAACGTCCTGACTTTC	CASSPPNGANVLTF	NA	TRBV18	TRBJ2-6	NA
TGTGCCAGCAGCTCCGGACTCCACGAGCAGTACTTC	CASSSGLHEQYF	NA	TRBV7-2	TRBJ2-7	once
TGTGCCAGCAGCACCCGACGCTGGGGACAGGGCTATCAGCCCCAGCATTTT	CASSTRRWGQGYQPQHF	TRBD1	TRBV7-9	TRBJ1-5	NA
TGTGCCAGCAGTCGGACCTTAAATGAAAAACTGTTTTTT	CASSRTLNEKLFF	NA	TRBV5-4	TRBJ1-4	NA
TGTGCCAGCAGTTACTCGACCCGCCCAAACACTGAAGCTTTCTTT	CASSYSTRPNTEAFF	NA	TRBV6-5	TRBJ1-1	NA
TGTGCCAGCTCACCAAGGCAGTCCTACGAGCAGTACTTC	CASSPRQSYEQYF	NA	TRBV18	TRBJ2-7	NA
TGTGCCTGGAAGCGGGGCTATGGCTACACCTTC	CAWKRGYGYTF	NA	TRBV30	TRBJ1-2	NA
TGTGCCAGCACCCTTACCTCAGGAGGCAATCAGCCCCAGCATTTT	CASTLTSGGNQPQHF	NA	TRBV6-6	TRBJ1-5	NA
TGTGCCAGCAGCCAACCCGGGACAGGGGCCTACGAGCAGTACTTC	CASSQPGTGAYEQYF	TRBD1	TRBV14	TRBJ2-7	NA
TGTGCCAGCTCACCAAAAGACTCTGGAAACACCATATATTTT	CASSPKDSGNTIYF	NA	TRBV18	TRBJ1-3	NA
TGTGCCACCAGCAGAGATCCCTTCGGCGCGTTCTCCGGGGAGCTGTTTTTT	CATSRDPFGAFSGELFF	NA	TRBV15	TRBJ2-2	NA
TGTGCCAGCAAATCTGACGCGAGCTCCTACAATGAGCAGTTCTTC	CASKSDASSYNEQFF	NA	TRBV6-5	TRBJ2-1	NA
TGTGCCAGCACCCTGAAGGACGTGATTCAGGCGGCGAGTGGAAACACCATATATTTT	CASTLKDVIQAASGNTIYF	NA	TRBV21-1	TRBJ1-3	NA
TGTGCCAGTAGTCGGGGACTTGATTCACCCCTCCACTTT	CASSRGLDSPLHF	NA	TRBV19	TRBJ1-6	NA
TGTGCCAGCAGCTTGCGGTCGTTATCAAACATTCAGTACTTC	CASSLRSLSNIQYF	NA	TRBV5-6	TRBJ2-4	NA
TGTGCCAGTAGTACCGACAGGGTAGAGACCCAGTACTTC	CASSTDRVETQYF	TRBD1	TRBV19	TRBJ2-5	NA